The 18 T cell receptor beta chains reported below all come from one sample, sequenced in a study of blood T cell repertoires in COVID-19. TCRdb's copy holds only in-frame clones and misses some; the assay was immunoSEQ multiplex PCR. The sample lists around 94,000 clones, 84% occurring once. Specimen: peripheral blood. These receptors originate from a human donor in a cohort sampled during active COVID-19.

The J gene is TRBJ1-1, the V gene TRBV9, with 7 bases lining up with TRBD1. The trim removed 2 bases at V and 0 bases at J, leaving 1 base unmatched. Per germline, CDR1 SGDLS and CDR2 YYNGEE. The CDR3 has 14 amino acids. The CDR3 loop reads CASSVTGLNTEAFF. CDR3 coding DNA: TGTGCCAGCAGCGTGACAGGGCTGAACACTGAAGCTTTCTTT. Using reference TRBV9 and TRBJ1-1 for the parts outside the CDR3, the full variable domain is DSGVTQTPKHLITATGQRVTLRCSPRSGDLSVYWYQQSLDQGLQFLIQYYNGEERAKGNILERFSAQQFPDLHSELNLSSLELGDSALYFCASSVTGLNTEAFFGQGTRLTVV.

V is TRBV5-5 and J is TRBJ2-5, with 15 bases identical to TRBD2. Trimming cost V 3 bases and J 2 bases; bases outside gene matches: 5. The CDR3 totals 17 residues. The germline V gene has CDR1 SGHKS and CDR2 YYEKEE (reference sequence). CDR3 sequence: CASSSGLAGGAQETQYF. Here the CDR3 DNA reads TGTGCCAGCAGCTCGGGACTAGCGGGGGGAGCACAAGAGACCCAGTACTTC. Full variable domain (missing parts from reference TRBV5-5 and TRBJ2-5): DAGVTQSPTHLIKTRGQQVTLRCSPISGHKSVSWYQQVLGQGPQFIFQYYEKEERGRGNFPDRFSARQFPNYSSELNVNALLLGDSALYLCASSSGLAGGAQETQYFGPGTRLLVL.

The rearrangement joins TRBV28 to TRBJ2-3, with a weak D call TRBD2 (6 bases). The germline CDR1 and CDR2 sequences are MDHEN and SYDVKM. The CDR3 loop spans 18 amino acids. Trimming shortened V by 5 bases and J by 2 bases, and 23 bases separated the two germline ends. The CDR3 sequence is CASSTNLGLWGDTDTQYF. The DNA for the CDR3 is TGTGCCAGCAGTACAAACCTCGGACTATGGGGAGACACAGATACGCAGTATTTT.

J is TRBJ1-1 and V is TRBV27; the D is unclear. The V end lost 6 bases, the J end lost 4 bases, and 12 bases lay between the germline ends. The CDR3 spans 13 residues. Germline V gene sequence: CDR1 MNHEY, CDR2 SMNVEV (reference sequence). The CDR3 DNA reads TGTGCCAGCAGCCTCCTGCAGTCCACTGAAGCTTTCTTT. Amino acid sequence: CASSLLQSTEAFF.

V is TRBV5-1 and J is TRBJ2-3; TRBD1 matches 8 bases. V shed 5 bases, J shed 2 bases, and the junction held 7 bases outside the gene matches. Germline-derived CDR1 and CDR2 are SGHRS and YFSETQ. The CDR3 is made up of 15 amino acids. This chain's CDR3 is CASRVDRGNTDTQYF. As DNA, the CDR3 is TGCGCCAGCAGGGTAGACAGGGGAAACACAGATACGCAGTATTTT.

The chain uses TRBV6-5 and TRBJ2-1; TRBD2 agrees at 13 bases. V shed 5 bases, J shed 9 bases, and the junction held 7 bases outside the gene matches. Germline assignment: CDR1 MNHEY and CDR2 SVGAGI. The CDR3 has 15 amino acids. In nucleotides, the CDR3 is TGTGCCAGCAGTACACTAGCGGGGGGGCCTGGTGAGCAGTTCTTC. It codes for CASSTLAGGPGEQFF.

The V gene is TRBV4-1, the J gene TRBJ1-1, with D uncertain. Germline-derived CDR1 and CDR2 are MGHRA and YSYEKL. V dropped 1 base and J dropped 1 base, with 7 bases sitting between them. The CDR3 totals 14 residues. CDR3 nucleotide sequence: TGCGCCAGCAGCCAAGGCGTCTGGAACACTGAAGCTTTCTTT. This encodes CASSQGVWNTEAFF.

The CDR3 region has the DNA TGTGCCAGCAGCCCGAGCGGTTCAGTCCAAGAGACCCAGTACTTC. Protein product: CASSPSGSVQETQYF. This rearrangement joins TRBV5-4 to TRBJ2-5; D is possibly TRBD2 (5 bases). The ends were cut back, 4 bases at V and 1 base at J, with 14 bases in the middle. The CDR3 consists of 15 residues. Germline V gene lookup returns CDR1 SGHNT and CDR2 YYREEE (reference sequence).

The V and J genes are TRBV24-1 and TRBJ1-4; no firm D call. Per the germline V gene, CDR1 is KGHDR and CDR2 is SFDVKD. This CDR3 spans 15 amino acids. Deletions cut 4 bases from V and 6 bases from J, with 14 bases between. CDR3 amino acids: CATSDQSGGDEKLFF. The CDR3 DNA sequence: TGTGCCACCAGTGACCAGAGTGGCGGGGATGAAAAACTGTTTTTT.

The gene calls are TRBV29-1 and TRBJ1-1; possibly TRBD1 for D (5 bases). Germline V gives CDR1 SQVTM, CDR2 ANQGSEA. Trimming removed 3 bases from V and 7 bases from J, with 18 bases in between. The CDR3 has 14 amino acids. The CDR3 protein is CSVDNLGGTSEAFF. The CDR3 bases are TGCAGCGTTGATAACCTCGGGGGGACGAGTGAAGCTTTCTTT.

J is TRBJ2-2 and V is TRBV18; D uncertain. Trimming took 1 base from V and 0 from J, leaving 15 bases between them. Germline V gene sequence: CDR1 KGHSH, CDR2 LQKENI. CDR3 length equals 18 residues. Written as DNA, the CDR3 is TGTGCCAGCTCACCACGAGATAAAGTGATCGCGAACACCGGGGAGCTGTTTTTT. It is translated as CASSPRDKVIANTGELFF.

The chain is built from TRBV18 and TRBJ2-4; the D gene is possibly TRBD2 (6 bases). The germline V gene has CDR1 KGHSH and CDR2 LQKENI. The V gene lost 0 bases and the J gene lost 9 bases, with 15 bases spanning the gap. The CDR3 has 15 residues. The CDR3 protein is CASSPPRELGSIQYF. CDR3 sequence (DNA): TGTGCCAGCTCACCACCGCGGGAACTAGGTAGCATTCAGTACTTC.

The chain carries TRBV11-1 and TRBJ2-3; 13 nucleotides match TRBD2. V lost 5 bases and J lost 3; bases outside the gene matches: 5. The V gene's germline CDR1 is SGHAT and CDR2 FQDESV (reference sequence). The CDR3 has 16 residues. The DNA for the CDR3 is TGTGCCAGCAGCGCCCCGGGACTAGCGGGGACAGATACGCAGTATTTT. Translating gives CASSAPGLAGTDTQYF. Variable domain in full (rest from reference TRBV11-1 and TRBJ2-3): EAEVAQSPRYKITEKSQAVAFWCDPISGHATLYWYRQILGQGPELLVQFQDESVVDDSQLPKDRFSAERLKGVDSTLKIQPAELGDSAMYLCASSAPGLAGTDTQYFGPGTRLTVL.

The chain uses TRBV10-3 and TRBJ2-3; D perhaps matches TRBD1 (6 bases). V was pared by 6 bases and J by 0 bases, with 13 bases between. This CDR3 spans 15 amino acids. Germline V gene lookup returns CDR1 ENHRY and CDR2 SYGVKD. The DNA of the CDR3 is TGTGCCATCAGCCTGGGACACCCTAGCACAGATACGCAGTATTTT. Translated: CAISLGHPSTDTQYF.

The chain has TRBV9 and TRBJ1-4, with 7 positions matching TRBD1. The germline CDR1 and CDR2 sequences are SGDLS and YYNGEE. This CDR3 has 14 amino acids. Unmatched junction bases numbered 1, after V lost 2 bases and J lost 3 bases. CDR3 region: CASSVTGSNEKLFF. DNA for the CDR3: TGTGCCAGCAGCGTGACAGGGTCTAATGAAAAACTGTTTTTT.

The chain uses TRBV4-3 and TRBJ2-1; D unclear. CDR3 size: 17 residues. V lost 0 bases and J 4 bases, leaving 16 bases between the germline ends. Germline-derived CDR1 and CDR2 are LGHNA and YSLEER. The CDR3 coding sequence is TGCGCCAGCAGCCAAGAGCTGGGTAGCCAAGGATACAATGAGCAGTTCTTC. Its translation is CASSQELGSQGYNEQFF.

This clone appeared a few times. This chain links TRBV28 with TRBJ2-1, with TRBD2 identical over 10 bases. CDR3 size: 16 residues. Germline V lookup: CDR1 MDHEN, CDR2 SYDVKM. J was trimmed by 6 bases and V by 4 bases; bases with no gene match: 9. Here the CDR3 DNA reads TGTGCCAGCAGTTCACACAGCGGGGGGGCCATCAATGAGCAGTTCTTC. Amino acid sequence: CASSSHSGGAINEQFF.

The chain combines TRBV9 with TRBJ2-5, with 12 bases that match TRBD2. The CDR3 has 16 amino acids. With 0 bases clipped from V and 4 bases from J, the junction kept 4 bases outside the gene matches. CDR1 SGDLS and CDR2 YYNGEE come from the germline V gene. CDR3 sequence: CASSVALAGGRETQYF. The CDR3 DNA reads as TGTGCCAGCAGCGTAGCCCTAGCGGGGGGGAGAGAGACCCAGTACTTC. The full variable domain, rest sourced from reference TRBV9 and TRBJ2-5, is DSGVTQTPKHLITATGQRVTLRCSPRSGDLSVYWYQQSLDQGLQFLIQYYNGEERAKGNILERFSAQQFPDLHSELNLSSLELGDSALYFCASSVALAGGRETQYFGPGTRLLVL.